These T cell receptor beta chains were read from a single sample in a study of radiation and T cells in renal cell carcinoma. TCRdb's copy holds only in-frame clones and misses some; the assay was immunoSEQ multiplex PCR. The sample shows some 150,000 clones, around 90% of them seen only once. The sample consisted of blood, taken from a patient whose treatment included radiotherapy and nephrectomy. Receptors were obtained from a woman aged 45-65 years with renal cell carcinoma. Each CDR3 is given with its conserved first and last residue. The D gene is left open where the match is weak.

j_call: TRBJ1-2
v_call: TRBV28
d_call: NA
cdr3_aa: CASSLGTGTYGYTF

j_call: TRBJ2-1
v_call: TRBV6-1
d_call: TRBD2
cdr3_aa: CASAPTSAPVRQFF

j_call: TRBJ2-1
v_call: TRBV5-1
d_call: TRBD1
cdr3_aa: CASRRTGTYNEQFF

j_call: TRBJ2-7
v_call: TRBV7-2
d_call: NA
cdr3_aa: CASSLADSTYEQYF

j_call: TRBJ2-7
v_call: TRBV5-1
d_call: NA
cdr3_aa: CASSSAGTSYEQYF

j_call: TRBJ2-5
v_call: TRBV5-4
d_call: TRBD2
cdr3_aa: CASSPEGGGIEETQYF

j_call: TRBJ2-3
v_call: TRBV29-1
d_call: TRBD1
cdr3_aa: CSVEEDRGTDTQYF

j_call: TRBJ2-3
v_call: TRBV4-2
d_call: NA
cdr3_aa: CASSQEPGARVTDTQYF

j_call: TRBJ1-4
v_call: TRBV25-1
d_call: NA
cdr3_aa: CASRKADVEKLFF

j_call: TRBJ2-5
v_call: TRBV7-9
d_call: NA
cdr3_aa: CASSFTGSGQETQYF

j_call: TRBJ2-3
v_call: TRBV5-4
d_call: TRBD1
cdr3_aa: CASSRQGSGTDTQYF

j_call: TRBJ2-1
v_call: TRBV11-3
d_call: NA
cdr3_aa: CASSHIPLRGAYNEQFF

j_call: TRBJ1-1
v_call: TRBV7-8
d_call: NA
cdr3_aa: CASSFSPTGRTEAFF

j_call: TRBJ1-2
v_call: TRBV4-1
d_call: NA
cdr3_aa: CASSQATAMGGYTF

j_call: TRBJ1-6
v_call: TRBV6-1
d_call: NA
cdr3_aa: CASSLAGSPLHF

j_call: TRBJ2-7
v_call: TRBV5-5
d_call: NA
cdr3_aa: CASSLVGTVGDEQYF

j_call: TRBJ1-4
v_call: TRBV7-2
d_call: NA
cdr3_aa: CASSLVPAEGEKLFF

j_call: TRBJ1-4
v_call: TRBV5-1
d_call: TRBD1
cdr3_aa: CASSGRDSLNEKLFF

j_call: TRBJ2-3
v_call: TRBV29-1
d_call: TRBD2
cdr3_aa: CSIAGPNTDTQYF

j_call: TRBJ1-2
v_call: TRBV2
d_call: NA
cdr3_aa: CASRRTGYGYTF

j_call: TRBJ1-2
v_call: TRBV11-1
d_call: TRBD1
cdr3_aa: CASSGQGARGYTF

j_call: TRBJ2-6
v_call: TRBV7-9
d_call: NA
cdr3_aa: CASSQGGAAPHSGANVLTF

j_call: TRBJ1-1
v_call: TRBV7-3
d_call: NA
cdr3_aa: CASSKGEENTEAFF

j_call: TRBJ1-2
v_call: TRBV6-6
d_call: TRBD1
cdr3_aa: CASTGQAYGYTF

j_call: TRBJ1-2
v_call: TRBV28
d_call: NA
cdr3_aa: CASSAPPGDGYTF

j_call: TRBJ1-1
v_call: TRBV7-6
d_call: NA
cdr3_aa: CASSRFYGVEAFF